Listed here are 10 T cell receptor beta chains from one sample, sequenced in a study of cytomegalovirus exposure and HLA in healthy donors. Repertoires were generated with immunoSEQ multiplex PCR, while TCRdb's copy carries only in-frame clones and drops some. The sample carries some 180,000 clones, more than 75% recorded once. The sequencing sample was made of PBMCs. The receptors come from a man aged 25 to 40 in good health and CMV-seropositive.

V usage is TRBV2 and J usage is TRBJ2-2; 8 bases fit TRBD1. Trimming cost V 6 bases and J 5 bases; bases outside gene matches: 11. The V gene's germline CDR1 is SNHLY and CDR2 FYNNEI. The length of the CDR3 is 16 residues. CDR3 nucleotides: TGTGCCAGCAGGTCCGGACAGGGAACGGGGACCGGGGAGCTGTTTTTT. Translating it yields CASRSGQGTGTGELFF.

This chain uses TRBV6-1 with TRBJ2-1, with 13 positions matching TRBD2. Trimming took 3 bases from V and 6 from J; bases not matched to a gene: 14. The germline CDR1 and CDR2 sequences are MNHNS and SASEGT. This CDR3 region has 19 residues. This chain's CDR3 is CASSEGTSGTTRGINEQFF. The CDR3 DNA reads as TGTGCCAGCAGTGAGGGGACTAGCGGGACTACGAGGGGAATCAATGAGCAGTTCTTC.

The gene calls are TRBV5-3 and TRBJ2-5, with a weak D call TRBD1 (6 bases). TRBV5-3 is annotated as an ORF whose role is uncertain. The CDR3 consists of 13 residues. The CDR3 sequence: CATHGGHRETQYF. In DNA form, the CDR3 reads TGTGCTACCCATGGGGGCCATCGGGAGACCCAGTACTTC.

The chain has TRBV14 and TRBJ1-1; D call uncertain. Per the germline V gene, CDR1 is SGHDN and CDR2 is FVKESK. The CDR3 is 15 residues long. Trimming shortened V by 7 bases and J by 0 bases, and 15 bases separated the two germline ends. The CDR3 coding sequence is TGTGCCAGCACCCCCGGTGCAGGTTTGAACACTGAAGCTTTCTTT. Its translation is CASTPGAGLNTEAFF.

This clone was counted between two and nine times. This chain uses TRBV2 with TRBJ1-2; 10 bases are a match to TRBD1. Germline V gene lookup returns CDR1 SNHLY and CDR2 FYNNEI. J lost 7 bases, V lost 6 bases, and 8 bases had no gene match. CDR3 length: 14 residues. CDR3 coding DNA: TGTGCCAGCAGGCGGGACAGGGGAGGTGGTGGCTACACCTTC. This encodes CASRRDRGGGGYTF.

The CDR3 DNA reads as TGTGCCAGCAGTTCCAGTTCTAACTATGGCTACACCTTC. Translation: CASSSSSNYGYTF. The V and J genes are TRBV6-5 and TRBJ1-2; no reliable D call. Germline CDR1 and CDR2: MNHEY and SVGAGI. V lost 4 bases, J lost 0 bases, and 6 bases lay in between. This CDR3 has 13 residues.

The V and J genes are TRBV2 and TRBJ2-7; TRBD2 is a possible D gene (6 bases). V lost 5 bases and J 6 bases, leaving 17 bases between the germline ends. Per the germline V gene, CDR1 is SNHLY and CDR2 is FYNNEI. This CDR3 contains 14 residues. CDR3 sequence reads: CASSFARDSSEQYF. The CDR3 DNA reads as TGTGCCAGCAGTTTTGCCCGGGACTCTAGCGAGCAGTACTTC. The full variable domain, its missing parts supplied by reference TRBV2 and TRBJ2-7, is EPEVTQTPSHQVTQMGQEVILRCVPISNHLYFYWYRQILGQKVEFLVSFYNNEISEKSEIFDDQFSVERPDGSNFTLKIRSTKLEDSAMYFCASSFARDSSEQYFGPGTRLTVT.

V usage is TRBV11-3 and J usage is TRBJ2-3; 14 bases line up with TRBD2. The V gene's germline CDR1 is SGHNT and CDR2 YENEEA. The CDR3 is made up of 16 amino acids. Trimming removed 1 base from V and 5 bases from J; junction bases left unmatched: 2. CDR3 bases: TGTGCCAGCAGCTTAGGGACTAGCGGGGGGAGAGATACGCAGTATTTT. This sequence encodes CASSLGTSGGRDTQYF.

J is TRBJ2-5 and V is TRBV2, with 8 positions matching TRBD1. Trimming removed 4 bases from V and 6 bases from J; junction bases left unmatched: 4. Germline V lookup: CDR1 SNHLY, CDR2 FYNNEI. This CDR3 spans 13 amino acids. CDR3: CASSVDRGKTQYF. CDR3 DNA: TGTGCCAGCAGTGTCGACAGGGGAAAGACCCAGTACTTC. Drawing the rest from reference TRBV2 and TRBJ2-5, the complete variable domain is EPEVTQTPSHQVTQMGQEVILRCVPISNHLYFYWYRQILGQKVEFLVSFYNNEISEKSEIFDDQFSVERPDGSNFTLKIRSTKLEDSAMYFCASSVDRGKTQYFGPGTRLLVL.

The CDR3 nucleotides are TGTGCCAGCAAGGGACAGGGAGACTCACCCCTCCACTTT. It is translated as CASKGQGDSPLHF. The V gene is TRBV6-6, the J gene TRBJ1-6, with 9 nucleotides matching TRBD1. The ends lost 7 bases at V and 10 bases at J; junction bases unmatched: 5. The germline CDR1 and CDR2 sequences are MNHNY and SVGAGI (reference sequence). The CDR3 contains 13 residues.